The source of this T cell receptor (beta chain) is a study of PD-L1 blockade in urothelial cancer. Study context: The patients first took atezolizumab in about 2014, receiving 1,200 mg intravenously every 3 weeks.

Time point: pretreatment peripheral blood. This CDR3 has 15 amino acids. V shed 4 bases, J shed 4 bases, and the junction held 5 bases outside the gene matches. Germline CDR1 reads MDHEN; CDR2 reads SYDVKM. Clones were sequenced by immunoSEQ multiplex PCR, and TCRdb holds only the in-frame ones, with some missing. The table has about 50,000 clones, under 90% seen once. V gene TRBV28 combines with J gene TRBJ1-5, with 9 bases identical to TRBD1. Source: PBMCs, taken around atezolizumab (anti-PD-L1) treatment. The receptor was derived from a man in his sixties or seventies with urothelial cancer. The CDR3 region has the DNA TGTGCCAGCAGTTCCACAGGGGGCCGGAATCAGCCCCAGCATTTT. The encoded protein is CASSSTGGRNQPQHF.